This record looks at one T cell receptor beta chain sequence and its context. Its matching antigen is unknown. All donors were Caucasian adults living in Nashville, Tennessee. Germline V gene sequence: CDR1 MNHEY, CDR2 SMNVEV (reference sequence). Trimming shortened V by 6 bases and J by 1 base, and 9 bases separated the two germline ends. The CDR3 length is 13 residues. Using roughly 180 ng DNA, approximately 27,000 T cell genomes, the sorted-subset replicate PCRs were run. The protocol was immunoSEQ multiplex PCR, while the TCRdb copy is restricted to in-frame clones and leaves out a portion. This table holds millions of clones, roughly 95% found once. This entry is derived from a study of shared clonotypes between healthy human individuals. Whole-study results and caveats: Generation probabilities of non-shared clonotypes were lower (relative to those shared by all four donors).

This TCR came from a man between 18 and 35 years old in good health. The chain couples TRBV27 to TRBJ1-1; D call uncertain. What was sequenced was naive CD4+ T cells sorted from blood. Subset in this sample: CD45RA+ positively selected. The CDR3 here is CASREQGNTEAFF. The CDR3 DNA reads TGTGCCAGCAGAGAACAAGGGAACACTGAAGCTTTCTTT.